This T cell receptor beta chain was recovered during a study of PD-1 blockade in classical Hodgkin lymphoma. Study-wide findings and caveats: Complete responders had baseline diversity similar to newly diagnosed patients.

There was relapse after autologous stem cell transplantation in every patient, and there was variation in brentuximab vedotin exposure. Complete response, partial response or progressive disease was recorded as best response. Comment on this clone: Its specificity is unknown.

Sequencing was performed with immunoSEQ multiplex PCR; in TCRdb, only in-frame clones are kept and a portion is missing. The data hold 43,000 or so clones, with roughly 86% observed a single time. V was pared by 5 bases and J by 4 bases, with 12 bases between. This CDR3 spans 13 amino acids. Germline values: CDR1 SGHVS, CDR2 FNYEAQ. The origin of this receptor is a human donor with classical Hodgkin lymphoma. Sequencing was performed on peripheral blood mononuclear cells (PBMCs), taken at baseline. This sequence joins TRBV7-6 and TRBJ2-7, with a tentative D call TRBD1 (5 bases). CDR3 sequence reads: CASSRAGQYEQYF. The CDR3 coding sequence is TGTGCCAGCAGCAGGGCAGGGCAATACGAGCAGTACTTC.